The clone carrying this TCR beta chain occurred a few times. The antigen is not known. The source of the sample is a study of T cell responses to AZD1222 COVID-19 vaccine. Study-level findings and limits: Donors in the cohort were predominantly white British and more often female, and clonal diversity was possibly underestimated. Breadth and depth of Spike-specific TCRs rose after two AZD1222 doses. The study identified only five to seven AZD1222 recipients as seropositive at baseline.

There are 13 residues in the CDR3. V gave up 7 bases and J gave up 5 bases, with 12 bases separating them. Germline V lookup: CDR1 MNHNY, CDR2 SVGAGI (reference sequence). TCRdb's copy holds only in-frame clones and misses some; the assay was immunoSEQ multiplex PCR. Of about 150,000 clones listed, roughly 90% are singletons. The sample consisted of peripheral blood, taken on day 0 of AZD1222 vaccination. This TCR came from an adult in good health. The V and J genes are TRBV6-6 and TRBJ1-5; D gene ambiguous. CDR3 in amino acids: CASTQGGYQPQHF. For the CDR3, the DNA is TGTGCCAGCACCCAAGGAGGCTATCAGCCCCAGCATTTT.